One and the same sample provided the 21 T cell receptor beta chains below, sequenced in a study of T cells in Graves' hyperthyroidism and ophthalmopathy. RNA transcripts yielded amplified TCR beta CDR3 regions. The HTBI primer set served for first-round RT-PCR of the TCR CDR3. Via MiXCR, TCRdb re-called the multiplex PCR reads, giving one row per CDR3 protein. The sample has approximately 610,000 distinct CDR3 sequences; over 12% are singletons. Sequenced: blood. Receptors originate from a woman in her 40s with Graves' ophthalmopathy.

This clonotype was seen ten or more times. The rearrangement joins TRBV7-8 to TRBJ2-5; D is unresolved. CDR1 and CDR2 (germline): SGHVS, FQNEAQ. V was shortened by 4 bases and J by 2 bases, with 11 bases between the two germline ends. CDR3 length equals 14 residues. CDR3 sequence (DNA): TGTGCCAGCAGCTACACAGAACAACAAGAGACCCAGTACTTC. Translation gives CASSYTEQQETQYF.

This sequence joins TRBV9 and TRBJ2-2; 10 positions match TRBD2. This CDR3 has 16 amino acids. Trimming removed 3 bases from V and 5 bases from J; junction bases left unmatched: 7. Germline CDR1 and CDR2: SGDLS and YYNGEE. The CDR3 is CASSGAGTSVTGELFF. CDR3 sequence (DNA): TGTGCCAGCAGCGGCGCCGGGACTAGCGTAACCGGGGAGCTGTTTTTT.

This clonotype occurred many times. The rearrangement uses TRBV2 and TRBJ2-4, with a possible D match to TRBD1 (5 bases). CDR1 is SNHLY and CDR2 is FYNNEI in the germline V gene. The CDR3 loop spans 12 amino acids. V was cut by 7 bases and J by 5 bases, with 9 bases left in between. The chain's CDR3 is CASISTENIQYF. The CDR3 bases are TGTGCCAGCATTTCGACAGAAAACATTCAGTACTTC.

V gene TRBV5-6 combines with J gene TRBJ1-2; D is unclear. CDR3 length equals 15 residues. V shed 2 bases and J shed 3 bases, with 14 bases lying between them. From germline, CDR1 is SGHDT and CDR2 YYEEEE. This CDR3 is CASSFGRMAHYGYTF. CDR3 DNA: TGTGCCAGCAGCTTCGGCAGGATGGCTCACTATGGCTACACCTTC.

This clonotype was observed many times. Sequence at one end of the junction differs from germline and may be a read error. The genes are TRBV28 and TRBJ2-5; 8 nucleotides match TRBD2. Germline V gene lookup returns CDR1 MDHEN and CDR2 SYDVKM. The CDR3 has 14 amino acids. The CDR3 sequence is CVSSLAGIQETQYF. For the CDR3, the DNA is TGTGTCAGCAGCTTAGCGGGAATCCAAGAGACCCAGTACTTC.

J is TRBJ1-4 and V is TRBV18; no reliable D call. CDR1 and CDR2 from the germline V gene are KGHSH and LQKENI. This CDR3 is built from 11 residues. The DNA of the CDR3 is TGTGCATCTGGGGTGGAAGAAAAACTGTTTTTT. Translated, it gives CASGVEEKLFF.

In this sample, this clonotype turned up many times. The V gene is TRBV20-1, the J gene TRBJ1-1, with TRBD1 matching 10 bases. Germline lookup yields CDR1 DFQATT and CDR2 SNEGSKA (reference sequence). The CDR3 runs to 14 residues. The V and J ends lost 5 bases and 1 base, in that order; junction bases with no gene match: 4. The CDR3 DNA reads as TGCAGTGCTTACCGGGACAGGGGGAACACTGAAGCTTTCTTT. The encoded protein is CSAYRDRGNTEAFF.

The chain uses TRBV30 and TRBJ1-5; maybe TRBD1 (5 bases). Germline V gives CDR1 GTSNPN, CDR2 SVGIG (reference sequence). V lost 3 bases to trimming and J lost 9 bases, with 21 bases between them. CDR3 size: 15 residues. The CDR3 DNA sequence: TGTGCCTGGAGCAACCGGGACGGCCTTTACGCGCCCCAGCATTTT. Translated, it gives CAWSNRDGLYAPQHF.

CDR3 nucleotides: TGTGCCAGCTCGGGGAATGAAAAACTGTTTTTT. This sequence encodes CASSGNEKLFF. V is TRBV5-8 and J is TRBJ1-4; D is unresolved. Looked up from germline, CDR1 is SGHTS and CDR2 is YDEGEE. This CDR3 contains 11 residues. V gave up 7 bases and J gave up 5 bases, with 6 bases separating them.

The sample holds many counts of this clonotype. The rearrangement links TRBV24-1 to TRBJ2-2; D unresolved. The germline V gene has CDR1 KGHDR and CDR2 SFDVKD. This CDR3 contains 12 residues. V was pared by 7 bases and J by 3 bases, with 5 bases between. The CDR3 coding sequence is TGTGCCACCAGACAAGACACCGGGGAGCTGTTTTTT. It specifies CATRQDTGELFF.

This clonotype occurred many times. The V and J genes are TRBV24-1 and TRBJ2-7; D possibly matches TRBD1 or TRBD2 (5 bases each). The CDR3 consists of 15 residues. V lost 9 bases to trimming and J lost 3 bases, with 20 bases between them. Looked up from germline, CDR1 is KGHDR and CDR2 is SFDVKD. The chain's CDR3 is CATDAERDARYEQYF. In nucleotides, the CDR3 is TGTGCCACCGATGCCGAAAGGGACGCGCGCTACGAGCAGTACTTC.

The chain combines TRBV4-2 with TRBJ1-5; 7 bases align to TRBD1. This CDR3 has 20 residues. V lost 4 bases, J lost 0 bases, and 18 bases stayed unmatched. The germline CDR1 and CDR2 sequences are LGHNA and YNFKEQ. This CDR3 reads CASSPGQPPNGRYSNQPQHF. The CDR3 DNA reads TGTGCCAGCAGCCCGGGACAGCCCCCGAACGGCCGGTATAGCAATCAGCCCCAGCATTTT.

At least ten counts were recorded for this clonotype. CDR3 nucleotides: TGTGCCAGCGGCGCTTTAAGCGGACCTGGAAACACCATATATTTT. Translated, it gives CASGALSGPGNTIYF. The chain employs TRBV28 and TRBJ1-3, with D unresolved. V was pared by 8 bases and J by 2 bases, with 16 bases between. CDR1 and CDR2 (germline): MDHEN, SYDVKM. CDR3 length: 15 amino acids.

About this clonotype itself: At one end, the junction sequence differs from germline, possibly due to a read error. The chain combines TRBV20-1 with TRBJ1-3; D call uncertain. Per the germline V gene, CDR1 is DFQATT and CDR2 is SNEGSKA (reference sequence). There are 15 residues in the CDR3. The CDR3 reads CSTRERRGPGNTIYF. DNA for the CDR3: TGCAGTACTAGAGAGAGGAGAGGGCCTGGAAACACCATATATTTT.

The CDR3 here is CASSAGLAGGATGELFF. In DNA, the CDR3 is TGTGCCAGCAGCGCGGGACTAGCGGGAGGGGCCACCGGGGAGCTGTTTTTT. V is TRBV9 and J is TRBJ2-2, with TRBD2 identical over 16 bases. Trimming took 3 bases from V and 4 from J; bases not matched to a gene: 3. The CDR3 contains 17 residues. Looked up from germline, CDR1 is SGDLS and CDR2 is YYNGEE.

This clonotype showed up many times. The chain combines TRBV28 with TRBJ2-5; TRBD2 matches 7 bases. With V trimmed by 5 bases and J by 1 base, 7 bases remained unmatched. Germline values: CDR1 MDHEN, CDR2 SYDVKM. The CDR3 extends over 15 amino acids. DNA for the CDR3: TGTGCCAGCAGTGGTAGCGGGTTATCCCAAGAGACCCAGTACTTC. This translates into CASSGSGLSQETQYF. Filled out from reference TRBV28 and TRBJ2-5, the complete variable domain reads DVKVTQSSRYLVKRTGEKVFLECVQDMDHENMFWYRQDPGLGLRLIYFSYDVKMKEKGDIPEGYSVSREKKERFSLILESASTNQTSMYLCASSGSGLSQETQYFGPGTRLLVL.

This clonotype occurred many times. This sequence joins TRBV20-1 and TRBJ2-7; D possibly corresponds to TRBD1 (7 bases). V was shortened by 0 bases and J by 3 bases, with 24 bases between the two germline ends. Germline V lookup: CDR1 DFQATT, CDR2 SNEGSKA (reference sequence). This CDR3 has 18 residues. CDR3 residues: CSARDPYTVQGGNYEQYF. The CDR3 region has the DNA TGCAGTGCTAGAGATCCTTACACGGTTCAGGGGGGAAACTACGAGCAGTACTTC.

The V gene is TRBV29-1, the J gene TRBJ1-2, with 7 bases lining up with TRBD1. Germline assignment: CDR1 SQVTM and CDR2 ANQGSEA. V shed 1 base, J shed 8 bases, and the junction held 10 bases outside the gene matches. The CDR3 covers 14 residues. The CDR3 nucleotides are TGCAGCGTTGAAGGTCGGGACAGCCGATGGGGCTACACCTTC. This translates into CSVEGRDSRWGYTF.

Turning to this clonotype: One end of the junction fails to match germline, which may point to a read error. V is TRBV6-2 or TRBV6-3 and J is TRBJ1-1; 7 bases match TRBD1. The germline CDR1 and CDR2 sequences are MNHEY and SVGEGT. CDR3 length: 14 amino acids. The CDR3 coding sequence is TGTGCCAGCAGTTACCAAGGGGGCAACACTGGAGCTTTCTTT. Translating gives CASSYQGGNTGAFF.

Many counts were recorded for this clonotype. V usage is TRBV19 and J usage is TRBJ2-7; possibly TRBD1 or TRBD2 for D (5 bases each). Germline V gene sequence: CDR1 LNHDA, CDR2 SQIVND (reference sequence). V shed 2 bases and J shed 2 bases, with 13 bases lying between them. The CDR3 is 15 amino acids. The CDR3 is CASSISPLGAYEQYF. DNA for the CDR3: TGTGCCAGTAGTATAAGCCCTCTGGGGGCCTACGAGCAGTACTTC.

This clonotype was recorded many times. The chain links TRBV20-1 to TRBJ1-2; D gene ambiguous. The germline V gene encodes CDR1 DFQATT and CDR2 SNEGSKA (reference sequence). The CDR3 extends over 12 amino acids. Trimming cost V 6 bases and J 3 bases, with 11 bases left between them. The CDR3 DNA is TGCAGTGCCGCGGAGGGATACTATGGCTACACCTTC. Its protein product is CSAAEGYYGYTF.